This note documents a single T cell receptor (beta chain) sequence. This sample stems from a study of control samples from healthy donors and cancer patients. Sequenced by immunoSEQ multiplex PCR; TCRdb stores in-frame clones only, minus some. Among about 94,000 clones listed, 90% were seen once. Germline-derived CDR1 and CDR2 are LNHDA and SQIVND (reference sequence). V lost 5 bases, J lost 6 bases, and 19 bases lay in between. The CDR3 consists of 15 residues. The rearrangement uses TRBV19 and TRBJ1-2, with D possibly TRBD1 on 5 matching bases. The material sequenced was blood. This TCR came from a woman aged 18-29 years in good health. CDR3 loop: CASSGGLAPVDGYTF. Written as DNA, the CDR3 is TGTGCCAGTAGTGGGGGACTGGCCCCAGTGGATGGCTACACCTTC.